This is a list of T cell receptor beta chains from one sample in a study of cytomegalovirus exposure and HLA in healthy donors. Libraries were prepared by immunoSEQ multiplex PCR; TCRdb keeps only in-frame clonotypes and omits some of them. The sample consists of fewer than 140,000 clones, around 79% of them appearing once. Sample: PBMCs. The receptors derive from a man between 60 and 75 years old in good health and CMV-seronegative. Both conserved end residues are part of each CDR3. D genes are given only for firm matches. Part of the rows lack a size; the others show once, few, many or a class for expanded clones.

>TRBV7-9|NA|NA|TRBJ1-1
TGTGCCAGCAGCTTAGATTTCGTGGAAGCTTTCTTT
CASSLDFVEAFF
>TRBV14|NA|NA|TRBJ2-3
TGTGCCAGCAGCCAAGGATCCAGTAGCACAGATACGCAGTATTTT
CASSQGSSSTDTQYF
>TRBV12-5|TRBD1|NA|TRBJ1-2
TGTGCTAGTGGTTTGATGACAGGGATAAAACGTACCTTC
CASGLMTGIKRTF
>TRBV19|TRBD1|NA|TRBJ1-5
TGTGCCAGTACTTTGGGACAGAGCGTTACCAGCAATCAGCCCCAGCATTTT
CASTLGQSVTSNQPQHF
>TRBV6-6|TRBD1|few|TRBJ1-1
TGTGCCAGCAGTCCCGCAGGGGGCACTGAAGCTTTCTTT
CASSPAGGTEAFF
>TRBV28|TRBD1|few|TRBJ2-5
TGTGCCAGCAGTTCTCCGGGACAGAGTCTAAAAGAGACCCAGTACTTC
CASSSPGQSLKETQYF
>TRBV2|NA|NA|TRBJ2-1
TGTGCCACGCCACTAGAGAGTCGGAACAATGAGCAGTTCTTC
CATPLESRNNEQFF
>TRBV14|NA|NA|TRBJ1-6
TGTGCCAGCAGCCCGCCGGGGTCCTATAATTCACCCCTCCACTTT
CASSPPGSYNSPLHF
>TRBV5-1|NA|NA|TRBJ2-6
TGCGCCAGCAGCTTGGTCGTAGGGGGTGGTGGGGCCAACGTCCTGACTTTC
CASSLVVGGGGANVLTF
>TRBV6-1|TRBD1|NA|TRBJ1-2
TGTGCCAGCAGTGAGGGACAGATCTATGGCTACACCTTC
CASSEGQIYGYTF
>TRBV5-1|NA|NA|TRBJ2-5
TGCGCCAGCAGCTTATCGGAGACCCAGTACTTC
CASSLSETQYF
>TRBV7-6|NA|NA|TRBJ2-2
TGTGCCAGCAGCTTCCTGGCGGACACCGGGGAGCTGTTTTTT
CASSFLADTGELFF
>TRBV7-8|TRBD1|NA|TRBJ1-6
TGTGCCAGCAGCTCCCGACAGGGGGCGGTGAATTCACCCCTCCACTTT
CASSSRQGAVNSPLHF
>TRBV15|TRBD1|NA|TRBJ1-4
TGTGCCACCAGCAATGACAGGGGTGAAAAACTGTTTTTT
CATSNDRGEKLFF
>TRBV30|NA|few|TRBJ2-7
TGTGCCCGGAGTGTTGGGGGGGCTGGCAACTACGAGCAGTACTTC
CARSVGGAGNYEQYF
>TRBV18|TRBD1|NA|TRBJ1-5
TGTGCCAGCTCGCCGACAGGGTCCACTCAGCCCCAGCATTTT
CASSPTGSTQPQHF
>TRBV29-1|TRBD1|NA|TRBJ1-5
TGCAGCCGTAACGGGACAGGGCGAAAATTGGGCAATCAGCCCCAGCATTTT
CSRNGTGRKLGNQPQHF
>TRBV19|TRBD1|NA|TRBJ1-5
TGTGCCAGTAGTTCGACAGGGCTCAATCAGCCCCAGCATTTT
CASSSTGLNQPQHF
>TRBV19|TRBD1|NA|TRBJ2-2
TGTGCCAGTAGTAACCCCCCGGGGACAGGGAACTCGAACACCGGGGAGCTGTTTTTT
CASSNPPGTGNSNTGELFF
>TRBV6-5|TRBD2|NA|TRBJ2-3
TGTGCCAGCAGTTCTAGCGGGGGCCGATCAGATACGCAGTATTTT
CASSSSGGRSDTQYF
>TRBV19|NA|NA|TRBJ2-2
TGTGCCAGTTCCAACAGGGAGGGCACCGGGGAGCTGTTTTTT
CASSNREGTGELFF
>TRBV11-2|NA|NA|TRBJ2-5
TGTGCCAGCAGCCTTCAAGAGACCCAGTACTTC
CASSLQETQYF
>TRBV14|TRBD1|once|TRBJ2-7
TGTGCCAGCAGCCAGATGGGGACAGGGTCTTACGAGCAGTACTTC
CASSQMGTGSYEQYF
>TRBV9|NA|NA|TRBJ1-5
TGTGCCAGCAGCGTAGGAGAGAATCAGCCCCAGCATTTT
CASSVGENQPQHF
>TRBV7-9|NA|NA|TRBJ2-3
TGTGCCAGCAGCTTCGACAGAAATACGCAGTATTTT
CASSFDRNTQYF
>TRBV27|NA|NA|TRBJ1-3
TGTGCCTCGCGACCGAGCGGGCCTCAAGGAGGAAACACCATATATTTT
CASRPSGPQGGNTIYF
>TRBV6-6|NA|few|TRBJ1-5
TGTGCCAGCAGTCACCGGGGTCAGCCCCAGCATTTT
CASSHRGQPQHF
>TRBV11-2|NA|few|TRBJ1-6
TGTGCCAGCAGCTTAGACCCCGGTATAACGACCCTCCACTTT
CASSLDPGITTLHF
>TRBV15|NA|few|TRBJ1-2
TGTGCCACCAGCACGAGGGAGCGCTATGGCTACACCTTC
CATSTRERYGYTF
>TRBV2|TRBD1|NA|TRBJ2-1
TGTGCCAGCAGTGGTGGGACAGGGGGTGGCGGCGAGCAGTTCTTC
CASSGGTGGGGEQFF
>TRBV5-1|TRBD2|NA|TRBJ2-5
TGCGCCAGCAGCTTGACTAGCGGGGGGCTACAAGAGACCCAGTACTTC
CASSLTSGGLQETQYF
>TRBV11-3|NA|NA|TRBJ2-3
TGTGCCAGCAGCTTAGGAGAGGGTAGCGTGGATACGCAGTATTTT
CASSLGEGSVDTQYF
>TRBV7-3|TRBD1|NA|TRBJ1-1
TGTGCCAGCAGCCTGGACAGGGGCATGAACACTGAAGCTTTCTTT
CASSLDRGMNTEAFF
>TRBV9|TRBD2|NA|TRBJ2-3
TGTGCCAGCAGCGTAGTAGCGGGGGGCGGTAGTGCGCAGTATTTT
CASSVVAGGGSAQYF
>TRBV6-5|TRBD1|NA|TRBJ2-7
TGTGCCAGCAGGGCCGGGACAGCCGGCTACGAGCAGTACTTC
CASRAGTAGYEQYF
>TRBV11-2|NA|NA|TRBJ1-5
TGTGCCAGCAGCCGAGAGGGTCAGCCCCAGCATTTT
CASSREGQPQHF
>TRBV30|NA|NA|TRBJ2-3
TGTGCCTGGAGGGGGGGGGCTAGCGGACTCACAGATACGCAGTATTTT
CAWRGGASGLTDTQYF
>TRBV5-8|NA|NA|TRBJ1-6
TGTGCCAGCAGCTGGCAGGTCTCACCCCTCCACTTT
CASSWQVSPLHF
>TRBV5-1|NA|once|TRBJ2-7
TGCGCCAGCAGCCCACGGATAGGGGGTTACGAGCAGTACTTC
CASSPRIGGYEQYF
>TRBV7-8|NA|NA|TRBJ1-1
TGTGCCAGCAGCTTTCGACAGAACACTGAAGCTTTCTTT
CASSFRQNTEAFF
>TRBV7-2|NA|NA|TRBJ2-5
TGTGCCAGCAGCTTAGCAGCGGAGGGATTCGGGGAGACCCAGTACTTC
CASSLAAEGFGETQYF
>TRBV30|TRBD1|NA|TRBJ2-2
TGTGCCTGGACCCTCGGGACAGGGCCGGTTAAGCTGTTTTTT
CAWTLGTGPVKLFF
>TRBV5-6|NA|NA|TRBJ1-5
TGTGCCAGCAGCTTTTTTGAGGTTAGCAATCAGCCCCAGCATTTT
CASSFFEVSNQPQHF
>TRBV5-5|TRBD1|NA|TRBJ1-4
TGTGCCAGCAGCTTACAGGGGTCTAATGAAAAACTGTTTTTT
CASSLQGSNEKLFF
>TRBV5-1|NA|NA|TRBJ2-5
TGCGCCAGCAGCCCCCTCACGGCGGGGACCCAAGAGACCCAGTACTTC
CASSPLTAGTQETQYF
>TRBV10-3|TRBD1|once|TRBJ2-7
TGTGCGACGACAGGGGGCGGCCACGAGCAGTACTTC
CATTGGGHEQYF